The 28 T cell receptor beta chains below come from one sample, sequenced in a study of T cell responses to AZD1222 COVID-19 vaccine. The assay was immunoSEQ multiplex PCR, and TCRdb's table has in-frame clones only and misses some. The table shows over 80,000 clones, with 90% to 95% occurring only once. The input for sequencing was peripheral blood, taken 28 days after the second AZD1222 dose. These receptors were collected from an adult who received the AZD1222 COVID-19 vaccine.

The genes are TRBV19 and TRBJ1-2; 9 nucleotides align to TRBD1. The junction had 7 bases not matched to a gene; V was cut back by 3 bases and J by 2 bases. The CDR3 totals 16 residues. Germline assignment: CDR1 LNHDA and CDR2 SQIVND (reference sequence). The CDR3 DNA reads TGTGCCAGTAGTATCGGGGACAGGGAAATCAACTATGGCTACACCTTC. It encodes CASSIGDREINYGYTF.

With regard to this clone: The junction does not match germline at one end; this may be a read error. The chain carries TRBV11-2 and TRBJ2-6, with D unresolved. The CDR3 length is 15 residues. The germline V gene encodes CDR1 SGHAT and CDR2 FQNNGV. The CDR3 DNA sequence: TGTGCCAGCAGCGTAGATACCTCTGGGGCCAACGTCCTGACTTTC. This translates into CASSVDTSGANVLTF.

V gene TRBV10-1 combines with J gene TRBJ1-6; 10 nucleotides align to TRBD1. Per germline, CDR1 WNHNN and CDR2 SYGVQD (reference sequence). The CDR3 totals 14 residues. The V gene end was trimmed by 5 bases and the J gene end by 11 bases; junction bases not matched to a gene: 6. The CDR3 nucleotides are TGCGCCAGCAGTCCCGGGACAGGGGATACACCCCTCCACTTT. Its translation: CASSPGTGDTPLHF.

The CDR3 coding sequence is TGTGCCAGCAGTTCACGTTTGAGGGGCAATCAGCCCCAGCATTTT. Translated: CASSSRLRGNQPQHF. This chain connects TRBV6-6 to TRBJ1-5, with D hard to call. The CDR3 covers 15 residues. V lost 4 bases to trimming and J lost 2 bases, with 12 bases between them. Germline V lookup: CDR1 MNHNY, CDR2 SVGAGI (reference sequence).

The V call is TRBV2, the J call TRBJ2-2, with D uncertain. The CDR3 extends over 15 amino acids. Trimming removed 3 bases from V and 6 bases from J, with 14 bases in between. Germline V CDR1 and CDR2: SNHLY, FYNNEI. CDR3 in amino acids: CASSDLGAPAGELFF. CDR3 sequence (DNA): TGTGCCAGCAGTGATCTGGGCGCCCCGGCCGGGGAGCTGTTTTTT.

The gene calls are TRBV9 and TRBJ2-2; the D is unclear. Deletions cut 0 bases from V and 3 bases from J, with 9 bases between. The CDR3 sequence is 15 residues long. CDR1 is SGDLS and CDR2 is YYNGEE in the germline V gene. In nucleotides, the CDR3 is TGTGCCAGCAGCGTAGCTCCCTCCCACACCGGGGAGCTGTTTTTT. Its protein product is CASSVAPSHTGELFF.

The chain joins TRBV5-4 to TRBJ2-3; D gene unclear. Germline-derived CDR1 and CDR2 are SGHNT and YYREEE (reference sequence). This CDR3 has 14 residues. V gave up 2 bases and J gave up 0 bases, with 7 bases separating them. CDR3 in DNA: TGTGCCAGCAGCTTTATTACTAGCACAGATACGCAGTATTTT. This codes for CASSFITSTDTQYF.

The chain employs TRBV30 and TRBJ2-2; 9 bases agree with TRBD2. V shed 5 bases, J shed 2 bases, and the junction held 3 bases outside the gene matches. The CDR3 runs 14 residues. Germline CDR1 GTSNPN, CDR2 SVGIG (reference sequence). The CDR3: CAWLAGVNTGELFF. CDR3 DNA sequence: TGTGCCTGGTTAGCGGGAGTTAACACCGGGGAGCTGTTTTTT.

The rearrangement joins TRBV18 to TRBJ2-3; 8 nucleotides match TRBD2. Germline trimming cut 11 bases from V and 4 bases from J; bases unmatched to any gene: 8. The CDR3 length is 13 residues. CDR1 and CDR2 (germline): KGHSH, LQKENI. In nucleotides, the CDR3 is TGTGCCTGCCAAAGCGGGAGTGCAGATACGCAGTATTTT. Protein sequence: CACQSGSADTQYF.

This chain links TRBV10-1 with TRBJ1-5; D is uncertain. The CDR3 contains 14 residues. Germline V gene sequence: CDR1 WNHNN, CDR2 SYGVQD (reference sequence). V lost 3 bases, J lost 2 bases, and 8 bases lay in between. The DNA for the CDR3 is TGCGCCAGCAGTGACCCAGCAGGCAATCAGCCCCAGCATTTT. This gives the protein CASSDPAGNQPQHF.

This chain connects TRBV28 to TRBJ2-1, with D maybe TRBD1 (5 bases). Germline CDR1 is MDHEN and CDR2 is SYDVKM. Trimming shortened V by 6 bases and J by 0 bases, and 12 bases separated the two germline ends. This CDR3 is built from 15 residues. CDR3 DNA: TGTGCCAGCAGCTCTGGGGCCATCTCCTACAATGAGCAGTTCTTC. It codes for CASSSGAISYNEQFF.

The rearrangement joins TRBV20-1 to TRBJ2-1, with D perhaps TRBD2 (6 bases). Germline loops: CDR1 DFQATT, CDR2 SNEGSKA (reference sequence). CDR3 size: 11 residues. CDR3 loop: CSGTALNEQFF. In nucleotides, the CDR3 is TGCAGCGGGACTGCCCTGAATGAGCAGTTCTTC.

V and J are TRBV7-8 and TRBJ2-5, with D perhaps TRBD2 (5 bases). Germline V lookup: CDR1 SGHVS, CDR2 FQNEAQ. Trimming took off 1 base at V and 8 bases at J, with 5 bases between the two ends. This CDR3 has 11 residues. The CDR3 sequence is CASSLGTTQYF. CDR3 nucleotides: TGTGCCAGCAGCTTAGGGACTACCCAGTACTTC.

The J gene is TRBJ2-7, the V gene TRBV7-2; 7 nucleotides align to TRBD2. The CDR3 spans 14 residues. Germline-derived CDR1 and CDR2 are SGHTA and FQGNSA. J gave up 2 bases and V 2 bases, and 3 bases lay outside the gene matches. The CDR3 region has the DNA TGTGCCAGCAGCTTAAGCGGGGCTACCTACGAGCAGTACTTC. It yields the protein CASSLSGATYEQYF.

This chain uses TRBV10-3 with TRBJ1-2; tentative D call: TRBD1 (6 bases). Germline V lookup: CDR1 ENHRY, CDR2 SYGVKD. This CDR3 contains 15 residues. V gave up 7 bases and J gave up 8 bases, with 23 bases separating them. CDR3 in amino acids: CAINTGGTSQWGYTF. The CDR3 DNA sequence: TGTGCCATCAACACCGGGGGGACATCACAGTGGGGCTACACCTTC.

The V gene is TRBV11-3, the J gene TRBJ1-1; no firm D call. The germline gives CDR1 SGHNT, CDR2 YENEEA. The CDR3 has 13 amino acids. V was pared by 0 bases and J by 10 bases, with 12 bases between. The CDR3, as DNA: TGTGCCAGCAGCTTAGATCGTGGGCACGTAGCTTTCTTT. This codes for CASSLDRGHVAFF.

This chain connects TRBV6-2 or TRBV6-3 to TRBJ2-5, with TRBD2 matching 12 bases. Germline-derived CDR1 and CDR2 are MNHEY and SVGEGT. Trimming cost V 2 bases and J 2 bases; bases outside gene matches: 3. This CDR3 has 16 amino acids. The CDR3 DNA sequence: TGTGCCAGCAGTTACGGCCTAGCGGGAGGGCAAGAGACCCAGTACTTC. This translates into CASSYGLAGGQETQYF.

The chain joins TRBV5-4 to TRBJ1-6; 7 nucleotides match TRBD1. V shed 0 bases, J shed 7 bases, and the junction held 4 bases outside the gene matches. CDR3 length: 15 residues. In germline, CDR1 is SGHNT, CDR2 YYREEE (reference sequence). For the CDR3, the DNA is TGTGCCAGCAGCTTGGGAGGGGGCAAGAATTCACCCCTCCACTTT. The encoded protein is CASSLGGGKNSPLHF.

CDR3 sequence: CASSEAQAIKAFF. The CDR3 DNA is TGTGCCAGCAGTGAAGCACAGGCGATCAAAGCTTTCTTT. The gene calls are TRBV6-1 and TRBJ1-1; D might be TRBD1 (5 bases). The CDR3 consists of 13 residues. Trimming removed 0 bases at V and 9 bases at J, with 11 bases between. Per germline, CDR1 MNHNS and CDR2 SASEGT.

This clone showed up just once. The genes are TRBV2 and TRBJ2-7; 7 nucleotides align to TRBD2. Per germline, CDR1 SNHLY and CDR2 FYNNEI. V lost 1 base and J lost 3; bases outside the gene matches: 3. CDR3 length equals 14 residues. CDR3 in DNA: TGTGCCAGCAGTGAAGATAGGACTAGCTACGAGCAGTACTTC. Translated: CASSEDRTSYEQYF.

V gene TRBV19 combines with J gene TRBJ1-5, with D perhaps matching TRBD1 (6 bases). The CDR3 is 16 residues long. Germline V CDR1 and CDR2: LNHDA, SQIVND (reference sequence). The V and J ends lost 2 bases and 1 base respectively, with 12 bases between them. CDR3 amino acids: CASSIWGGQSNQPQHF. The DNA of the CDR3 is TGTGCCAGTAGTATATGGGGGGGCCAAAGCAATCAGCCCCAGCATTTT.

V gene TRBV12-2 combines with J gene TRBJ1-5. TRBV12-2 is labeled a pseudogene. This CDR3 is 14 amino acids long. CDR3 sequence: CASRPATGNQPQHF. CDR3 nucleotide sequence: TGTGCAAGTCGCCCCGCGACGGGCAATCAGCCCCAGCATTTT.

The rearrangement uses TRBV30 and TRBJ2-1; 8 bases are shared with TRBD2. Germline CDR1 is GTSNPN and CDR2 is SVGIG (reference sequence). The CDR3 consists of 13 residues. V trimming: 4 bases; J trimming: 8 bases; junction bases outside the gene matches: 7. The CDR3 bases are TGTGCCTGGACTAGCGGGTTAGTGGATGAGCAGTTCTTC. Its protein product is CAWTSGLVDEQFF.

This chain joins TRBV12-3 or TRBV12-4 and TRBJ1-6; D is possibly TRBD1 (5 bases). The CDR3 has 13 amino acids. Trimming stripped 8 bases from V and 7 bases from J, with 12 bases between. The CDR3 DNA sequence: TGTGCCAGCCGGGGGGTTGTGAATTCACCCCTCCACTTT. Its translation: CASRGVVNSPLHF.

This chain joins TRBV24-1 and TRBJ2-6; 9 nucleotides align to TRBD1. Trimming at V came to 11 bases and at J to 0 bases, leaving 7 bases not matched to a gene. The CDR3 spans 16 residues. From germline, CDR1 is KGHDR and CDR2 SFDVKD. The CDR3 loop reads CANLTGGDSGANVLTF. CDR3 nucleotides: TGTGCCAACTTAACAGGGGGCGACTCTGGGGCCAACGTCCTGACTTTC.

The CDR3 DNA reads as TGTGCCAGCACGATCACAGACCTGAAGACCATGAACACTGAAGCTTTCTTT. Its protein is CASTITDLKTMNTEAFF. The rearrangement links TRBV13 to TRBJ1-1; D gene unclear. The V gene lost 7 bases and the J gene lost 0 bases, with 21 bases spanning the gap. CDR1 is PRHDT and CDR2 is FYEKMQ in the germline V gene (reference sequence). This CDR3 comprises 17 residues.

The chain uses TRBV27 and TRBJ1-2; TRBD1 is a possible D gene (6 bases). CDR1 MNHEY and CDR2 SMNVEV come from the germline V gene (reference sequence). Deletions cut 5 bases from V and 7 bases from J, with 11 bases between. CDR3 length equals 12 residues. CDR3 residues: CASSQQGLGYTF. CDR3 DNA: TGTGCCAGCAGTCAACAGGGACTTGGCTACACCTTC.

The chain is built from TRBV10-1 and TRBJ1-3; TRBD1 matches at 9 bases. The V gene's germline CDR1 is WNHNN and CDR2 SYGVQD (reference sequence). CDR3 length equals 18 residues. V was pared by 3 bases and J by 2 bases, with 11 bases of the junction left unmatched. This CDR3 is CASSESPGQGSAGNTIYF. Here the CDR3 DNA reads TGCGCCAGCAGTGAATCCCCGGGACAGGGATCGGCTGGAAACACCATATATTTT.